This T cell receptor (beta chain) was obtained from a study of regulatory T cells in long-lasting Graves disease. General study findings and limits: The work looked only at peripheral blood and did not look at thyroid tissue.

Germline loops: CDR1 MNHEY, CDR2 SMNVEV (reference sequence). The CDR3 loop spans 13 amino acids. Germline trimming cut 3 bases from V and 4 bases from J; bases unmatched to any gene: 2. Time point reported: newly diagnosed GD, antithyroid drugs for less than 3 months. PBMC-derived RNA was used for the TCR library. The patient group derived from an endocrinology department in Xi'an, China. The authors built TCR beta libraries using iRepertoire HTBI primers and Arm-PCR of CDR3 regions. TCRdb reprocessed the multiplex PCR reads via MiXCR and lists one record per CDR3 protein. The data show over 300,000 distinct CDR3 sequences, less than 20% seen once. The sample holds many counts of this clonotype. The antigen remains unidentified.

The source of this sequence is a female donor with Graves disease. The sample here was peripheral blood mononuclear cells (PBMCs), taken at new diagnosis, from a patient treated with antithyroid drugs. The V call is TRBV27, the J call TRBJ1-2, with 7 bases matching TRBD1. The CDR3 sequence: CASSLYRGYGYTF. The CDR3 nucleotides are TGTGCCAGCAGTTTGTACAGGGGCTATGGCTACACCTTC.